These T cell receptor beta chains were read from a single sample in a study of Graves' ophthalmopathy and Graves' hyperthyroidism. TCRdb reprocessed the multiplex PCR reads with MiXCR, giving one entry per CDR3 protein. The table has 300,000 to 450,000 distinct CDR3 sequences, roughly 17% seen once. What was sequenced was peripheral blood. These receptors originate from an adult woman with stable Graves' hyperthyroidism. Both conserved end residues are part of each CDR3. A D gene is named only where the DNA matches it firmly. Clone size is not always given. Where it is, it says once, few, many or a class for expanded clones.

V	D	J	size	DNA	CDR3
TRBV28	-	TRBJ1-3	many	TGTGCCTGCAGTTTCGTCGGAACTTACTCTGGAAACACCATATATTTT	CACSFVGTYSGNTIYF
TRBV10-3	TRBD2	TRBJ2-7	many	TGTGCCATCAGGGGGAGCGGGAAAGGTTTTGGCTACGAGCAGTACTTC	CAIRGSGKGFGYEQYF
TRBV6-4	-	TRBJ2-5	-	TGTGCGGCCGGAGGGGGGTCAGAGACCCAGTACTTC	CAAGGGSETQYF
TRBV5-1	TRBD1	TRBJ1-6	many	TGCGCCAGCAGCTCGACAGGGGTTGATTCACCCCTCCACTTT	CASSSTGVDSPLHF
TRBV27	-	TRBJ1-1	many	TGTGCCAGCAGTTGGATTTCGAACACTGAAGCTTTCTTT	CASSWISNTEAFF
TRBV7-2	-	TRBJ1-5	many	TGTGCCAGCAGCTTATGGGGGCCCTATCAGCCCCAGCATTTT	CASSLWGPYQPQHF
TRBV12-3/TRBV12-4	-	TRBJ1-2	many	TGTGCCAGCAGTTTCGCAGGGTCCGGCTACACCTTC	CASSFAGSGYTF
TRBV7-3	-	TRBJ2-5	-	TGTGCCAGCAGCTCCCTTCCAGACCACGACTCAGAGACCCAGTACTTC	CASSSLPDHDSETQYF
TRBV7-8	-	TRBJ2-7	many	TGTGCCAGCAGCTTGTGGGACCCGTCCTACGAGCAGTACTTC	CASSLWDPSYEQYF
TRBV20-1	-	TRBJ2-5	-	TGCAGTGCAGAGAGAGGGGTGGACAACCAAGAGACCCAGTACTTC	CSAERGVDNQETQYF
TRBV6-5	-	TRBJ2-7	many	TGTGCCAGCAGTTATGGGGCCTCCTACGAGCAGTACTTC	CASSYGASYEQYF
TRBV29-1	TRBD1	TRBJ1-2	many	TGCAGCGTTCCGGGACAGGGGGCGGAAGGCTACACCTTC	CSVPGQGAEGYTF
TRBV7-9	-	TRBJ2-4	few	TGTGCCAGCAGCTTAAAAGGGGACCTAGCCAAAAACATTCAGTACTTC	CASSLKGDLAKNIQYF
TRBV10-3	TRBD1	TRBJ1-5	many	TGTGCCATCAGTGAGGACAGGGGTGATCAGCCCCAGCATTTT	CAISEDRGDQPQHF
TRBV7-2	TRBD2	TRBJ2-7	-	TGTGCCAGCAGCTTAGATCTTTTGGCTAGCGGGGGCTTC	CASSLDLLASGGF
TRBV19	TRBD1	TRBJ1-5	few	TGTGCCAGTATGGGACAGGGGGGTGGATATAGCAATCAGCCCCAGCATTTT	CASMGQGGGYSNQPQHF
TRBV6-1	-	TRBJ2-7	few	TGTGCCAGCAGTGAGGCGAAGGAAGGGTTGAGAGAGCAGTACTTC	CASSEAKEGLREQYF